This entry is about one T cell receptor beta chain. Other DNA sequences in the sample encode the same CDR3. This specimen belongs to a study of CD8+ T cells in alopecia areata. CDR3 length: 13 residues. Per the germline V gene, CDR1 is PRHDT and CDR2 is FYEKMQ (reference sequence). V was cut by 0 bases and J by 1 base, with 4 bases left in between. After isolation, RNA underwent reverse transcription to generate cDNA as the sequencing template. Profiling relied on immunoSEQ multiplex PCR, and the TCRdb table lists in-frame clones only, not all of them. The profile covers about 100,000 clones, with approximately 63% appearing a single time and around 20% taken by the ten largest.

The rearrangement uses TRBV13 and TRBJ2-7; no clear D gene. This clonotype originated in a human donor in good health. Sequencing input: CD8+ T cells sorted from blood. CDR3 loop: CASSLGGSYEQYF. CDR3 coding DNA: TGTGCCAGCAGCTTAGGCGGGTCCTACGAGCAGTACTTC.